This is a list of T cell receptor beta chains from one sample in a study of OX40 agonist ivuxolimab in advanced cancers. Profiling relied on immunoSEQ multiplex PCR, and the TCRdb table lists in-frame clones only, not all of them. This sample yields 77,000 or so clones, of which 90% to 95% are seen a single time; 0.32% belongs to the top ten. Source: CD4+ or CD8+ T cells sorted from blood, taken in a trial of the OX40 agonist ivuxolimab. Every receptor here comes from an adult with an advanced solid tumor such as melanoma, head and neck, liver or kidney cancer. The CDR3 runs from the conserved cysteine through the conserved F or W. The D gene is left open where the match is weak. Some rows have no size entry. The others give once, few or many, or a class for an expanded clone.

cdr3_aa cdr3_nt clone_size j_call d_call v_call
CASGPWVGQSRANVLTF TGTGCTAGTGGTCCATGGGTAGGACAAAGTCGGGCCAACGTCCTGACTTTC once TRBJ2-6 NA TRBV12-5
CASSDRGHYNEQFF TGTGCCAGCAGTGACCGGGGGCACTACAATGAGCAGTTCTTC NA TRBJ2-1 NA TRBV6-4
CSVASRRNPGRNEQFF TGCAGCGTTGCCAGCAGACGGAACCCGGGTAGGAATGAGCAGTTCTTC NA TRBJ2-1 NA TRBV29-1
CASSLVSRVDTQYF TGTGCCAGCAGCTTAGTTAGCAGGGTTGATACGCAGTATTTT NA TRBJ2-3 NA TRBV7-2
CASLLPGQGPEKLFF TGTGCCAGCCTTCTCCCGGGACAGGGCCCTGAAAAACTGTTTTTT NA TRBJ1-4 TRBD1 TRBV25-1
CASRRPPDTQYF TGTGCCAGCCGACGCCCCCCCGATACGCAGTATTTT NA TRBJ2-3 NA TRBV2
CASSLDGDPGGTEAFF TGCGCCAGCAGCTTGGATGGGGACCCCGGGGGCACTGAAGCTTTCTTT NA TRBJ1-1 NA TRBV5-1
CASSTNLHPYEQYF TGTGCCAGCAGCACAAACCTACACCCTTACGAGCAGTACTTC NA TRBJ2-7 NA TRBV7-2
CASSLDGQGNYGYTF TGTGCCAGCAGCTTAGACGGACAGGGAAACTATGGCTACACCTTC NA TRBJ1-2 TRBD1 TRBV7-9
CASSLGPGPYGYTF TGTGCCAGCAGTTTAGGCCCAGGGCCGTATGGCTACACCTTC few TRBJ1-2 NA TRBV27
CASSLRRTTGSYNEQFF TGTGCCAGCAGCTTACGTCGGACTACGGGTTCATACAATGAGCAGTTCTTC NA TRBJ2-1 NA TRBV11-2
CASSLDDGVYGYTF TGCGCCAGCAGTCTTGACGACGGCGTGTATGGCTACACCTTC NA TRBJ1-2 NA TRBV5-1
CASSSQAGALSALHF TGTGCCAGCAGCAGCCAGGCAGGGGCCCTCTCTGCCCTCCACTTT NA TRBJ1-6 NA TRBV9
CASSFSAANEQFF TGTGCCAGCAGCTTCTCGGCGGCCAATGAGCAGTTCTTC once TRBJ2-1 NA TRBV7-9
CASSVEVGSPLHF TGTGCCAGCAGCGTAGAGGTGGGTTCACCCCTCCACTTT NA TRBJ1-6 NA TRBV9
CASSLEVDNYGYTF TGCGCCAGCAGCTTGGAGGTAGATAACTATGGCTACACCTTC NA TRBJ1-2 NA TRBV5-1
CASSSSQGNYGYTF TGCGCCAGCAGCTCAAGTCAGGGTAACTATGGCTACACCTTC NA TRBJ1-2 NA TRBV4-1
CASSRLGGQQETQYF TGTGCCAGTAGCCGCCTCGGGGGCCAACAAGAGACCCAGTACTTC NA TRBJ2-5 NA TRBV19
CASNHFYTANEKLFF TGTGCTAGTAATCATTTCTACACCGCTAATGAAAAACTGTTTTTT NA TRBJ1-4 NA TRBV12-5
CASSLTGRGYYGYTF TGTGCCAGCAGCTTAACGGGCAGGGGATACTATGGCTACACCTTC NA TRBJ1-2 NA TRBV7-9
CASSQEGQSYGYTF TGTGCCAGCAGCCAAGAGGGGCAGAGCTATGGCTACACCTTC NA TRBJ1-2 NA TRBV4-2
CSSDSYEQYF TGCAGCTCGGACAGCTACGAGCAGTACTTC NA TRBJ2-7 NA TRBV29-1
CAISELGTSLTDTQYF TGTGCCATCAGTGAGTTAGGGACTAGCCTCACAGATACGCAGTATTTT NA TRBJ2-3 TRBD2 TRBV10-3
CASGRGGSIQETQYF TGCGCCAGCGGACGAGGGGGGAGCATCCAAGAGACCCAGTACTTC NA TRBJ2-5 NA TRBV5-1
CASSLASTAHYGYTF TGTGCCAGCAGCTTAGCGTCGACAGCCCACTATGGCTACACCTTC NA TRBJ1-2 NA TRBV7-9
CSVDGATDTQYF TGCAGCGTTGACGGGGCCACAGATACGCAGTATTTT NA TRBJ2-3 NA TRBV29-1
CASSTYWTVTYSGANVLTF TGTGCCAGTAGTACGTACTGGACAGTAACTTATTCTGGGGCCAACGTCCTGACTTTC NA TRBJ2-6 NA TRBV19
CASGAHLNTEAFF TGTGCCAGTGGTGCGCATTTGAACACTGAAGCTTTCTTT once TRBJ1-1 NA TRBV19
CSVGSAYETSGYTF TGCAGCGTAGGGTCCGCCTATGAGACAAGTGGCTACACCTTC NA TRBJ1-2 NA TRBV29-1
CASSSTAAGVIGEKLFF TGTGCCAGCAGCTCGACGGCGGCAGGGGTCATTGGGGAAAAACTGTTTTTT NA TRBJ1-4 NA TRBV11-2
CASSLWQEPYEQYF TGTGCCAGCAGCTTATGGCAGGAGCCCTACGAGCAGTACTTC NA TRBJ2-7 NA TRBV7-2
CASSLFAVATNEKLFF TGTGCCAGCAGTTTATTCGCGGTCGCAACTAATGAAAAACTGTTTTTT NA TRBJ1-4 NA TRBV27
CASSARQEDEQFF TGTGCCAGCAGCGCTCGACAGGAGGATGAGCAGTTCTTC NA TRBJ2-1 NA TRBV9
CASSYTGRYEQYF TGTGCCAGCAGTTATACTGGCCGCTACGAGCAGTACTTC NA TRBJ2-7 NA TRBV6-5
CASRFDRTENYEQYF TGTGCCAGCCGTTTTGACAGGACTGAGAACTACGAGCAGTACTTC NA TRBJ2-7 NA TRBV6-5
CASSFVAGGTLLRYNEQFF TGCGCCAGCAGCTTCGTGGCGGGAGGGACATTGCTGCGCTACAATGAGCAGTTCTTC NA TRBJ2-1 TRBD2 TRBV5-1
CASIHSGSSYEQYF TGTGCCAGCATTCATAGCGGGAGCTCCTACGAGCAGTACTTC NA TRBJ2-7 TRBD2 TRBV6-5
CASSSQGTAPYNEQFF TGTGCCAGCAGCTCCCAGGGAACTGCCCCCTACAATGAGCAGTTCTTC once TRBJ2-1 NA TRBV5-5
CSARTSGGAGELFF TGCAGCGCCAGGACTAGCGGGGGGGCCGGGGAGCTGTTTTTT few TRBJ2-2 TRBD2 TRBV29-1
CASSFGGLGNTIYF TGTGCCAGCAGTTTCGGGGGGCTTGGAAACACCATATATTTT NA TRBJ1-3 NA TRBV28
CASSPLGAGADTQYF TGTGCCAGCAGCCCCTTAGGAGCTGGAGCAGATACGCAGTATTTT NA TRBJ2-3 NA TRBV28
CASSQPGRETQYF TGTGCCAGCAGTCAGCCCGGCCGGGAGACCCAGTACTTC NA TRBJ2-5 NA TRBV7-7
CASSFRTGLNTEAFF TGTGCCAGCAGCTTCCGGACAGGCCTGAACACTGAAGCTTTCTTT NA TRBJ1-1 TRBD1 TRBV5-6
CASSLALGKSEQFF TGTGCCAGCAGCTTAGCGTTAGGTAAGAGTGAGCAGTTCTTC NA TRBJ2-1 NA TRBV7-9
CASSVQGNYGYTF TGTGCCAGCAGCGTACAGGGTAACTATGGCTACACCTTC NA TRBJ1-2 NA TRBV9
CASSLGRYNQPQHF TGTGCCAGCAGCTTAGGGAGGTACAATCAGCCCCAGCATTTT few TRBJ1-5 NA TRBV7-6
CASSIGATPANEQFF TGTGCCAGTAGTATAGGAGCGACACCTGCGAATGAGCAGTTCTTC NA TRBJ2-1 NA TRBV19
CASSPYRGDNSPLHF TGTGCCAGCTCACCCTACAGGGGGGATAATTCACCCCTCCACTTT NA TRBJ1-6 TRBD1 TRBV18
CASPSSLSRRLQPQHF TGTGCCAGCCCCAGCAGTTTATCGAGGAGACTTCAGCCCCAGCATTTT NA TRBJ1-5 NA TRBV27
CASSPGRDTQYF TGTGCCAGCAGCCCAGGGAGAGATACGCAGTATTTT once TRBJ2-3 NA TRBV27
CASSIKTSGRFTDTQYF TGTGCCAGCAGCATTAAGACTAGCGGGAGGTTCACAGATACGCAGTATTTT once TRBJ2-3 NA TRBV21-1
CASSLQGFAYEQYF TGTGCCAGCAGTTTACAGGGGTTTGCCTACGAGCAGTACTTC once TRBJ2-7 TRBD1 TRBV6-5
CASSLGQGSIYEQYF TGCGCCAGCAGCTTGGGGCAGGGTTCAATCTACGAGCAGTACTTC NA TRBJ2-7 NA TRBV5-1
CASSPRRSGQGDGYTF TGTGCCAGCAGCCCCCGCAGATCTGGGCAGGGTGATGGCTACACCTTC NA TRBJ1-2 NA TRBV7-2
CAISESTANYGYTF TGTGCCATCAGTGAGTCGACAGCTAACTATGGCTACACCTTC NA TRBJ1-2 NA TRBV10-3